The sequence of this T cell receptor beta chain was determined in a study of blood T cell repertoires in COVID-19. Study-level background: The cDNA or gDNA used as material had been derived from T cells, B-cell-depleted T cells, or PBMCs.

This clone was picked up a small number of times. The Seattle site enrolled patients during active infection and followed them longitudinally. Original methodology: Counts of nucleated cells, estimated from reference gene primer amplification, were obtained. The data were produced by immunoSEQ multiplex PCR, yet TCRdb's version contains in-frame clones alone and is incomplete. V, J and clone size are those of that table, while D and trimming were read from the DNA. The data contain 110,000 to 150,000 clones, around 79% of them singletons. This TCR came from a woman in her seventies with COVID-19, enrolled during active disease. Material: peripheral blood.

The CDR3: CASSLARTGGGYTF. In nucleotides, the CDR3 is TGTGCCAGCAGCTTGGCGCGGACCGGGGGTGGCTACACCTTC. The chain links TRBV5-4 to TRBJ1-2, with a weak D call TRBD1 (5 bases). The V end lost 0 bases, the J end lost 7 bases, and 13 bases lay between the germline ends. The germline CDR1 and CDR2 sequences are SGHNT and YYREEE (reference sequence). This CDR3 comprises 14 residues.